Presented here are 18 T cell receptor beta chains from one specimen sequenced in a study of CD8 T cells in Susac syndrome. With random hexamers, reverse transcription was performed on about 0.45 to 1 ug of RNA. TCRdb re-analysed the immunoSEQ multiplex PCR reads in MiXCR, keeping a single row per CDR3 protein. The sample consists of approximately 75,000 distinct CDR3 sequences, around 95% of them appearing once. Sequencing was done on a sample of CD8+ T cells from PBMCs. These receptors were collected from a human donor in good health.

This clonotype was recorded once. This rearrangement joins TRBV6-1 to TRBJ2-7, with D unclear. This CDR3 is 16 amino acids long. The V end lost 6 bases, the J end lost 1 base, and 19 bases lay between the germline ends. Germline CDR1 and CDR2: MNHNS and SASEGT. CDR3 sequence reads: CASSLSPRTASYEQYV. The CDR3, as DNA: TGTGCCAGCAGCCTTTCACCACGGACGGCTTCCTACGAGCAGTACGTC.

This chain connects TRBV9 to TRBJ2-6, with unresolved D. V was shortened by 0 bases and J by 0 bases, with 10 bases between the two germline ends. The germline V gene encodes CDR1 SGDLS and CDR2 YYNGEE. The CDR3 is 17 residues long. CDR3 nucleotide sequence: TGTGCCAGCAGCGTAGGAATTGGGGACTCTGGGGCCAACGTCCTGACTTTC. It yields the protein CASSVGIGDSGANVLTF.

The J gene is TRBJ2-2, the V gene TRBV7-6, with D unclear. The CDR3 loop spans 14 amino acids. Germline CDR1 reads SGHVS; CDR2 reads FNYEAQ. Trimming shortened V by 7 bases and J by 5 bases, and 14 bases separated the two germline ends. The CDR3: CASNPSRETGELFF. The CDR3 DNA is TGTGCCAGCAATCCATCGCGAGAAACCGGGGAGCTGTTTTTT.

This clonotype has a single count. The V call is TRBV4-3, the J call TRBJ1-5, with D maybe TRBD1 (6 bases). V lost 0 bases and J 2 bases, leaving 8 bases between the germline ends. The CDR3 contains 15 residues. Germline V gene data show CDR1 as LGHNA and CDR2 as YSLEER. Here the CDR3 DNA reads TGCGCCAGCAGCCAAGATGGGGGCGGCAATCAGCCCCAGCATTTT. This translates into CASSQDGGGNQPQHF.

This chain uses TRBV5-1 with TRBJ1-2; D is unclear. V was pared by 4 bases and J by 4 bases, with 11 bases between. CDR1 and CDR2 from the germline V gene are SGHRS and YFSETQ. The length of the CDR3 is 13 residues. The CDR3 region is CASSPRWGYGYTF. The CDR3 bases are TGCGCCAGCAGCCCCCGATGGGGCTATGGCTACACCTTC.

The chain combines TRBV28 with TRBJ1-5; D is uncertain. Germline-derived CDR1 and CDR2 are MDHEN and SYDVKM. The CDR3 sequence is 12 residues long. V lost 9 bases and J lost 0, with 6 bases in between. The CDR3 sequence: CASGDSNQPQHF. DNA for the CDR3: TGTGCCAGTGGGGATAGCAATCAGCCCCAGCATTTT.

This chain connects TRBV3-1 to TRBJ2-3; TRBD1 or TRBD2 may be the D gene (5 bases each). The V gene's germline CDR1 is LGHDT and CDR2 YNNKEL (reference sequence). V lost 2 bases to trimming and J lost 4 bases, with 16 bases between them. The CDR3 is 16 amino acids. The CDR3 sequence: CASSQMGEEAPDTQYF. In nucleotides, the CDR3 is TGTGCCAGCAGCCAAATGGGGGAAGAGGCGCCAGATACGCAGTATTTT.

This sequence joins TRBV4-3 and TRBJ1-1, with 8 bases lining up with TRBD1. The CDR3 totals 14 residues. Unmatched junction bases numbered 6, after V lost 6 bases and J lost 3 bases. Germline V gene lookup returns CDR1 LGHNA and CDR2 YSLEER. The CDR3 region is CASRLGQGDTEAFF. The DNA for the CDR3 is TGCGCCAGCAGACTTGGACAGGGCGACACTGAAGCTTTCTTT.

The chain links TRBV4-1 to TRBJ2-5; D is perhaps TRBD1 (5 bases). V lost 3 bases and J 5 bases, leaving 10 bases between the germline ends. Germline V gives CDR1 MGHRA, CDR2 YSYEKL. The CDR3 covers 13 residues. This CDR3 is CASSHRQTETQYF. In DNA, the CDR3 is TGCGCCAGCAGCCACAGACAGACGGAGACCCAGTACTTC.

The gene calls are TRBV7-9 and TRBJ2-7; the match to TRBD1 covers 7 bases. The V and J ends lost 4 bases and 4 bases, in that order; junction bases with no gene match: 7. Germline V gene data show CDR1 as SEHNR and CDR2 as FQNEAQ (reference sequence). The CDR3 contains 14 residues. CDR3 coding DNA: TGTGCCAGCAGCTCGCCGGGACAGATGTACGAGCAGTACTTC. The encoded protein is CASSSPGQMYEQYF.

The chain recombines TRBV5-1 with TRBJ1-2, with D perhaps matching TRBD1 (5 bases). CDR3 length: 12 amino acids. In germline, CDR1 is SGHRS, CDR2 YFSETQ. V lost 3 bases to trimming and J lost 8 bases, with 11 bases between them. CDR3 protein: CASSWDQEGYTF. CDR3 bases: TGCGCCAGCAGCTGGGACCAAGAGGGCTACACCTTC.

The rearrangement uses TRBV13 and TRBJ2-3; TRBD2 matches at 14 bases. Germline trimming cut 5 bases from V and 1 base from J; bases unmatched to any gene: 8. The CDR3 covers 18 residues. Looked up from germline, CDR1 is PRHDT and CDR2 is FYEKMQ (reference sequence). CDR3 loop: CASSLLTSGGAGTDTQYF. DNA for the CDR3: TGTGCCAGCAGCCTCCTGACTAGCGGGGGGGCCGGCACAGATACGCAGTATTTT.

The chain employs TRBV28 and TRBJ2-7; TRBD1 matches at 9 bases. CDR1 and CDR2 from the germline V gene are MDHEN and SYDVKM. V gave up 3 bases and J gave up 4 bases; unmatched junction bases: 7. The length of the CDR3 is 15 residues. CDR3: CASSLGQGLWYEQYF. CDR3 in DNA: TGTGCCAGCAGTTTGGGACAGGGACTGTGGTACGAGCAGTACTTC.

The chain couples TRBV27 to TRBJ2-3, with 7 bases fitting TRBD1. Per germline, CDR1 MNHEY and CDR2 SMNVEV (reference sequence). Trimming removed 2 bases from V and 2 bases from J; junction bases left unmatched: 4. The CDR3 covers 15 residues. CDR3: CASSLEGQSTDTQYF. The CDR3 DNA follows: TGTGCCAGCAGTTTAGAGGGACAGTCCACAGATACGCAGTATTTT.

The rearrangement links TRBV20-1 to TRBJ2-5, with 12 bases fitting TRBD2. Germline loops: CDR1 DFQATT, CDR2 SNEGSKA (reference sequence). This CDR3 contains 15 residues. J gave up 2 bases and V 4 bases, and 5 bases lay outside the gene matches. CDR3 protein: CSAKGLAGIQETQYF. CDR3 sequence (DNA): TGCAGTGCTAAAGGACTAGCGGGGATACAAGAGACCCAGTACTTC.

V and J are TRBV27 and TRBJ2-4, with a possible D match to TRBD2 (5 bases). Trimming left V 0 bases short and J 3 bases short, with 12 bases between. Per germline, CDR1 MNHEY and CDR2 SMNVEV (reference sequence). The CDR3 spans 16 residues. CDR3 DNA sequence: TGTGCCAGCAGTTTATCTCGAGGGCTAGTCAAAAACATTCAGTACTTC. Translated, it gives CASSLSRGLVKNIQYF.

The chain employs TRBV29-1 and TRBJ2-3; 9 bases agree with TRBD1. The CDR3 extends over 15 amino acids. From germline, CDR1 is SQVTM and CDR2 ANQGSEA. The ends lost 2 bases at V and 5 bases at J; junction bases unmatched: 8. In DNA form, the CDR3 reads TGCAGCGTTGAAACCACAGGGGGCGGGATAGATACGCAGTATTTT. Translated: CSVETTGGGIDTQYF.

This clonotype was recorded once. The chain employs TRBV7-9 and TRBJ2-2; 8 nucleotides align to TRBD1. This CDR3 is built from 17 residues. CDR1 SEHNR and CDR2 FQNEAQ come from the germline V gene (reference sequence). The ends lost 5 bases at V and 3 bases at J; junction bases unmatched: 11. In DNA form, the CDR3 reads TGTGCCAGCAGCCAAGACCAGGGGGCCGGGGACACCGGGGAGCTGTTTTTT. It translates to CASSQDQGAGDTGELFF.